These 30 T cell receptor beta chains originate from one sample sequenced in a study of PD-1 blockade in mismatch repair-deficient tumors. Only in-frame clones appear in the TCRdb table, and some are missing; sequencing was by immunoSEQ multiplex PCR. The sample records 100,000 to 150,000 clones, around 83% being singletons. This material consisted of peripheral blood, taken 44 weeks after starting pembrolizumab. These receptor sequences come from an adult with mismatch repair-deficient cancer.

The rearrangement joins TRBV2 to TRBJ2-4; D possibly matches TRBD1 or TRBD2 (6 bases each). CDR1 and CDR2 from the germline V gene are SNHLY and FYNNEI. The V and J ends lost 5 bases and 6 bases respectively, with 17 bases between them. The CDR3 contains 15 residues. CDR3: CASSPGAAGGNIQYF. In DNA form, the CDR3 reads TGTGCCAGCAGTCCGGGGGCCGCGGGTGGAAACATTCAGTACTTC.

V and J are TRBV7-9 and TRBJ2-1; 13 bases match TRBD2. Losses at the gene ends were 5 bases for V and 4 bases for J; bases not matched to a gene: 8. CDR3 size: 17 residues. CDR1 and CDR2 from the germline V gene are SEHNR and FQNEAQ (reference sequence). For the CDR3, the DNA is TGTGCCAGCAGCCAAACTAGCGGGAGGGCCCTATACAATGAGCAGTTCTTC. Encoded protein: CASSQTSGRALYNEQFF. The variable domain in full, with the rest retrieved from reference TRBV7-9 and TRBJ2-1, is DTGVSQNPRHKITKRGQNVTFRCDPISEHNRLYWYRQTLGQGPEFLTYFQNEAQLEKSRLLSDRFSAERPKGSFSTLEIQRTEQGDSAMYLCASSQTSGRALYNEQFFGPGTRLTVL.

The chain joins TRBV21-1 to TRBJ2-2; TRBD2, as called in the table, went unchecked against the DNA. TRBV21-1 is a listed pseudogene. The CDR3 has 19 residues. The CDR3 protein is CASSSTSLAGGWGTGELFF. The CDR3 DNA follows: TGTGCCAGCAGCAGTACCTCACTAGCGGGAGGTTGGGGCACCGGGGAGCTGTTTTTT.

The chain is built from TRBV6-5 and TRBJ1-4; D is ambiguous. Germline-derived CDR1 and CDR2 are MNHEY and SVGAGI. The V gene lost 3 bases and the J gene lost 8 bases, with 13 bases spanning the gap. There are 14 residues in the CDR3. CDR3 sequence: CASSYNPRREKLFF. The CDR3 DNA reads TGTGCCAGCAGTTATAACCCGAGGAGGGAAAAACTGTTTTTT.

This clone has just a few counts. The CDR3: CASSVDNYGYTF. In DNA, the CDR3 is TGTGCCAGCAGTGTTGATAACTATGGCTACACCTTC. The rearrangement links TRBV2 to TRBJ1-2; D gene ambiguous. V lost 4 bases, J lost 1 base, and 4 bases lay in between. Germline assignment: CDR1 SNHLY and CDR2 FYNNEI. The CDR3 loop spans 12 amino acids.

The chain carries TRBV4-3 and TRBJ2-7, with 10 bases aligning to TRBD1. This CDR3 is built from 15 residues. Germline-derived CDR1 and CDR2 are LGHNA and YSLEER. The junction had 4 bases not matched to a gene; V was cut back by 4 bases and J by 1 base. This chain's CDR3 is CASSPGTGVSYEQYF. The CDR3 coding sequence is TGCGCCAGCAGCCCTGGGACAGGGGTTTCCTACGAGCAGTACTTC.

This chain joins TRBV7-2 and TRBJ2-3; 14 bases are shared with TRBD2. This CDR3 is 18 amino acids long. The V gene's germline CDR1 is SGHTA and CDR2 FQGNSA. V trimming: 1 base; J trimming: 4 bases; junction bases outside the gene matches: 7. CDR3: CASSLGPRLAGGSDTQYF. DNA of the CDR3: TGTGCCAGCAGCTTAGGCCCACGACTAGCGGGAGGGTCAGATACGCAGTATTTT.

The rearrangement uses TRBV5-1 and TRBJ2-2, with D tentatively TRBD2 (6 bases). Trimming removed 1 base at V and 0 bases at J, with 10 bases between. The CDR3 is 16 amino acids. Germline CDR1 and CDR2: SGHRS and YFSETQ. CDR3 sequence (DNA): TGCGCCAGCAGCTTGTTAACGGGAGCGAACACCGGGGAGCTGTTTTTT. The encoded protein is CASSLLTGANTGELFF.

This chain joins TRBV6-4 and TRBJ1-2; D is ambiguous. The V gene's germline CDR1 is MRHNA and CDR2 SNTAGT. Trimming took 2 bases from V and 8 from J, leaving 15 bases between them. CDR3 size: 14 residues. CDR3: CASSDPIVRRGYTF. The DNA for the CDR3 is TGTGCCAGCAGTGACCCCATAGTCCGGAGAGGCTACACCTTC.

The chain couples TRBV30 to TRBJ1-2, with D possibly matching TRBD1 (6 bases). Germline assignment: CDR1 GTSNPN and CDR2 SVGIG (reference sequence). The V and J ends lost 2 bases and 3 bases respectively, with 13 bases between them. This CDR3 has 14 residues. Here the CDR3 DNA reads TGTGCCTGGAGTAAGACAGGAGGCGACTATGGCTACACCTTC. Its protein is CAWSKTGGDYGYTF.

This chain connects TRBV4-3 to TRBJ2-1; the D is unclear. The CDR3 extends over 14 amino acids. The germline V gene encodes CDR1 LGHNA and CDR2 YSLEER. V shed 0 bases and J shed 5 bases, with 8 bases lying between them. The CDR3 is CASSQDFGNNEQFF. The CDR3 nucleotides read TGCGCCAGCAGCCAAGATTTTGGGAACAATGAGCAGTTCTTC.

The chain employs TRBV6-5 and TRBJ2-7; TRBD1 matches at 7 bases. V lost 2 bases, J lost 6 bases, and 7 bases stayed unmatched. The CDR3 is 14 amino acids. Germline V gene data show CDR1 as MNHEY and CDR2 as SVGAGI. The CDR3 sequence: CASSYTGARFEQYF. DNA for the CDR3: TGTGCCAGCAGTTACACAGGGGCGCGGTTCGAGCAGTACTTC.

This chain connects TRBV11-2 to TRBJ2-7; 7 nucleotides match TRBD1. Germline V gives CDR1 SGHAT, CDR2 FQNNGV. With 3 bases clipped from V and 0 bases from J, the junction kept 2 bases outside the gene matches. CDR3 size: 14 residues. CDR3 residues: CASSFKGASYEQYF. DNA of the CDR3: TGTGCCAGCAGCTTTAAGGGGGCCTCCTACGAGCAGTACTTC.

The chain links TRBV30 to TRBJ1-4, with D possibly being TRBD1 (5 bases). Between the trimmed V and J ends, which lost 4 bases and 8 bases, there was a span of 17 bases. The CDR3 runs to 14 residues. Germline assignment: CDR1 GTSNPN and CDR2 SVGIG (reference sequence). CDR3 coding DNA: TGTGCCTGGACCCCTCCAGGGAGGAGGGAAAAACTGTTTTTT. Protein: CAWTPPGRREKLFF.

This clone is a singleton in its sample. The chain links TRBV15 to TRBJ2-7; D is uncertain. The V end was cut by 0 bases, the J end by 0 bases, with 18 bases between. Per germline, CDR1 LNHNV and CDR2 YYDKDF (reference sequence). The length of the CDR3 is 18 residues. CDR3 bases: TGTGCCACCAGCAGAGATCTCCCTAGGTCCCAAAGCTCCTACGAGCAGTACTTC. Amino acids: CATSRDLPRSQSSYEQYF.

The V call is TRBV9, the J call TRBJ2-1; D call uncertain. V lost 3 bases and J 6 bases, leaving 10 bases between the germline ends. Germline V gives CDR1 SGDLS, CDR2 YYNGEE. The CDR3 is 13 residues long. In DNA, the CDR3 is TGTGCCAGCAGCGGGAACTGGCTCAATGAGCAGTTCTTC. Encoded protein: CASSGNWLNEQFF.

The J gene is TRBJ1-1, the V gene TRBV6-1, with a tentative D call TRBD1 (6 bases). The germline V gene has CDR1 MNHNS and CDR2 SASEGT. The CDR3 totals 15 residues. Trimming left V 1 base short and J 5 bases short, with 14 bases between. The CDR3 bases are TGTGCCAGCAGTGAAGTGGCGGGGGCATGGACTGAAGCTTTCTTT. Its translation: CASSEVAGAWTEAFF.

The chain is built from TRBV11-2 and TRBJ2-1; 7 positions match TRBD2. This CDR3 comprises 15 residues. The J segment lost 2 bases and the V segment lost 4 bases, leaving 5 bases of the junction unmatched. CDR1 and CDR2 from the germline V gene are SGHAT and FQNNGV. The CDR3 loop reads CASSSRDYPYNEQFF. The CDR3 nucleotides read TGTGCCAGCAGCTCACGGGACTACCCCTACAATGAGCAGTTCTTC.

J is TRBJ2-7 and V is TRBV16, with D possibly TRBD1 on 6 matching bases. CDR3 length: 14 residues. From germline, CDR1 is KGHSY and CDR2 FQNENV. Trimming stripped 3 bases from V and 3 bases from J, with 12 bases between. CDR3 nucleotide sequence: TGTGCCAGCAGCCATAAGCCGACAGGCTACGAGCAGTACTTC. Translation gives CASSHKPTGYEQYF. The complete variable domain, with remaining parts taken from reference TRBV16 and TRBJ2-7, reads GEEVAQTPKHLVRGEGQKAKLYCAPIKGHSYVFWYQQVLKNEFKFLISFQNENVFDETGMPKERFSAKCLPNSPCSLEIQATKLEDSAVYFCASSHKPTGYEQYFGPGTRLTVT.

V is TRBV4-1 and J is TRBJ1-1, with TRBD1 matching 8 bases. V dropped 1 base and J dropped 3; count of bases not matched to a gene: 4. This CDR3 region has 15 residues. From germline, CDR1 is MGHRA and CDR2 YSYEKL. CDR3 nucleotide sequence: TGCGCCAGCAGCCAAGTCTCGACAGGGGACACTGAAGCTTTCTTT. This encodes CASSQVSTGDTEAFF.

The V gene is TRBV19, the J gene TRBJ1-1; possibly TRBD1 for D (5 bases). Trimming left V 6 bases short and J 1 base short, with 15 bases between. This CDR3 is built from 15 residues. Germline V gives CDR1 LNHDA, CDR2 SQIVND (reference sequence). The CDR3 DNA follows: TGTGCCAGTAGACCGGGGGTGTCGCCGAACACTGAAGCTTTCTTT. Its protein product is CASRPGVSPNTEAFF.

The chain uses TRBV28 and TRBJ2-3, with 9 bases matching TRBD2. After removal of 4 bases from V and 4 bases from J, the junction contained 12 bases not matched to a gene. Germline lookup yields CDR1 MDHEN and CDR2 SYDVKM. The CDR3 extends over 17 amino acids. The CDR3 nucleotides are TGTGCCAGCAGTTCCTCAAGCGGGAGGCTCGGTTCAGATACGCAGTATTTT. It encodes CASSSSSGRLGSDTQYF.

The rearrangement uses TRBV2 and TRBJ2-7, with 10 nucleotides matching TRBD2. The ends lost 7 bases at V and 1 base at J; junction bases unmatched: 4. This CDR3 has 14 residues. Per the germline V gene, CDR1 is SNHLY and CDR2 is FYNNEI. This CDR3 is CASKASGSSYEQYF. The CDR3, as DNA: TGTGCCAGCAAGGCTAGCGGGAGTTCCTACGAGCAGTACTTC.

The rearrangement links TRBV29-1 to TRBJ1-2; possible D gene TRBD1, 5 bases. This CDR3 is built from 13 residues. The ends were cut back, 6 bases at V and 1 base at J, with 12 bases in the middle. Germline CDR1 reads SQVTM; CDR2 reads ANQGSEA. DNA of the CDR3: TGCAGCGTGACGGGGGAAATTAACTATGGCTACACCTTC. Translation: CSVTGEINYGYTF.

This clone has only one observation. The chain is built from TRBV4-3 and TRBJ2-2, with 9 bases identical to TRBD1. CDR3 length equals 18 residues. The J segment lost 5 bases and the V segment lost 0 bases, leaving 10 bases of the junction unmatched. Germline V lookup: CDR1 LGHNA, CDR2 YSLEER. CDR3 residues: CASSQDATGGDSTGELFF. As DNA, the CDR3 is TGCGCCAGCAGCCAAGACGCGACAGGGGGGGACAGTACCGGGGAGCTGTTTTTT.

This chain links TRBV4-2 with TRBJ2-2; perhaps TRBD1 as D (5 bases). V gave up 4 bases and J gave up 0 bases, with 15 bases separating them. The germline V gene has CDR1 LGHNA and CDR2 YNFKEQ. The CDR3 contains 17 residues. CDR3 sequence: CASSLPYGRANTGELFF. The DNA of the CDR3 is TGTGCCAGCAGCCTCCCGTATGGCAGGGCGAACACCGGGGAGCTGTTTTTT.

V gene TRBV5-8 combines with J gene TRBJ2-7; D is undetermined. CDR1 and CDR2 (germline): SGHTS, YDEGEE. Trimming took off 0 bases at V and 0 bases at J, with 10 bases between the two ends. The CDR3 extends over 15 amino acids. The CDR3 DNA is TGTGCCAGCAGCTTGGCCTACGGCGGCTCCTACGAGCAGTACTTC. It specifies CASSLAYGGSYEQYF.

The V and J genes are TRBV21-1 and TRBJ1-5; the listed D gene, TRBD1, was not tested against the DNA. TRBV21-1 is labeled a pseudogene. This CDR3 region has 16 residues. The CDR3 sequence: CASSKDPRVLKQPQHF. The CDR3 bases are TGTGCCAGCAGCAAAGACCCCAGGGTATTAAAGCAGCCCCAGCATTTT.

Many counts were recorded for this clone. V is TRBV28 and J is TRBJ2-1, with 10 bases identical to TRBD1. This CDR3 is built from 17 residues. V shed 6 bases, J shed 8 bases, and the junction held 16 bases outside the gene matches. Germline lookup yields CDR1 MDHEN and CDR2 SYDVKM. The CDR3 reads CASRELSDRGYGDEQFF. CDR3 nucleotides: TGTGCCAGCAGGGAACTATCGGACAGGGGGTATGGCGATGAGCAGTTCTTC.

This clone occurred once. The gene calls are TRBV7-9 and TRBJ2-4; D uncertain. The CDR3 is 16 amino acids. The germline gives CDR1 SEHNR, CDR2 FQNEAQ (reference sequence). V lost 1 base, J lost 0 bases, and 10 bases lay in between. CDR3 in DNA: TGTGCCAGCAGCTTAGTTGCGAGGTTAGCCAAAAACATTCAGTACTTC. Translating gives CASSLVARLAKNIQYF.